This TCR beta chain was found in a study of blood T cell repertoires in COVID-19. Background on the study: Sites in the United States, Italy and Spain provided acute and convalescent COVID-19 samples.

In the authors' methods: Amplification of reference gene primers provided the estimated nucleated cell counts. The assay was immunoSEQ multiplex PCR, and TCRdb's table has in-frame clones only and misses some. That table supplies the V and J calls and clone size; D and trimming were determined from the DNA. The sample shows approximately 180,000 clones, about nine tenths of them seen only once. Germline-derived CDR1 and CDR2 are SEHNR and FQNEAQ (reference sequence). V shed 3 bases, J shed 5 bases, and the junction held 5 bases outside the gene matches. This CDR3 has 14 residues. The chain links TRBV7-9 to TRBJ2-7, with TRBD2 matching 9 bases. Sequences were obtained from peripheral blood. This receptor was taken from a man between 45 and 60 years old with acute or convalescent COVID-19. The CDR3 region has the DNA TGTGCCAGCAGCTTCCTAGCGGGAATAAACGAGCAGTACTTC. Encoded protein: CASSFLAGINEQYF.